Sequencing of this TCR beta chain was carried out in a study of T cell repertoires in cytomegalovirus infection. Background on the study: Epitope selection comprised recently identified HLA-C-restricted CMV epitopes and well-studied HLA-B-restricted CMV epitopes. An indication of both CMV infection and matching HLA type came from public TCR beta signatures.

With respect to this clonotype: Its antigen remains unidentified.

Study conclusions and caveats: In two of eight donors, the top clonotype was HLA-C-restricted CMV-specific. Cumulative frequency (of public TCR beta family members) identified carriers of CMV plus the relevant HLA.

CDR1 and CDR2 (germline): SNHLY, FYNNEI. Trimming left V 8 bases short and J 4 bases short, with 14 bases between. The CDR3 has 13 amino acids. From the reads, TCRdb called clonotypes with MiXCR, one entry per CDR3 protein. Here the sample spans roughly 68,000 distinct CDR3 sequences, 20% being singletons. The clonotype originates from a human donor in good health (CMV status not recorded). Some clones in this sample may be carry-over from other donors' samples. Sequenced here: CD8+ T cells from cultured PBMCs, sampled from culture after CMV antigen stimulation. The chain carries TRBV2 and TRBJ1-2, with TRBD1 as a possible D gene (5 bases). The CDR3: CASGPGPRYGYTF. CDR3 DNA: TGTGCCAGCGGCCCGGGACCCCGCTATGGCTACACCTTC.